The rows below give T cell receptor beta chains drawn from one sample of a study of T cell changes during pregnancy in multiple sclerosis. Libraries were prepared by immunoSEQ multiplex PCR; TCRdb keeps only in-frame clonotypes and omits some of them. The data show around 55,000 clones, with 93% seen just once and 3% to 4% held by the top ten. This sample comprised CD8+ T cells from peripheral blood mononuclear cells, obtained in the second trimester of pregnancy. The receptors derive from a female donor with multiple sclerosis, enrolled in a pregnancy study. Both conserved end residues are part of each CDR3. D genes are given only for firm matches. Clone size appears in some rows only: once, few, many, or a class for an expanded clone.

TRBJ2-2,NA,TRBV18,TRBD1,CASSPEGTGNTGELFF,TGTGCCAGCTCCCCTGAGGGGACAGGGAACACCGGGGAGCTGTTTTTT
TRBJ1-5,NA,TRBV12-2,NA,CASRLDRGNQPQHF,TGTGCAAGTCGATTGGACAGGGGAAATCAGCCCCAGCATTTT
TRBJ2-7,NA,TRBV6-1,NA,CASSESESREQYF,TGTGCCAGCAGTGAATCTGAGTCGCGGGAGCAGTACTTC
TRBJ1-1,NA,TRBV2,NA,CASRVDSRNTEAFF,TGTGCCAGCAGGGTCGACAGCCGGAACACTGAAGCTTTCTTT
TRBJ2-7,NA,TRBV7-9,NA,CASSLAVGVSYEQYF,TGTGCCAGCAGCTTAGCGGTGGGCGTCTCCTACGAGCAGTACTTC
TRBJ2-2,NA,TRBV9,NA,CASSPTDLYTGELFF,TGTGCCAGCAGCCCCACGGACTTGTACACCGGGGAGCTGTTTTTT
TRBJ2-5,NA,TRBV7-7,NA,CASSLSISETQYF,TGTGCCAGCAGCTTAAGCATAAGCGAGACCCAGTACTTC
TRBJ2-7,NA,TRBV19,TRBD1,CASSPTTGGYEQYF,TGTGCCAGTAGTCCAACGACAGGGGGCTACGAGCAGTACTTC
TRBJ1-1,NA,TRBV27,NA,CASSLGGASRNTEAFF,TGTGCCAGCAGTTTAGGTGGGGCATCGAGGAACACTGAAGCTTTCTTT
TRBJ1-1,NA,TRBV4-1,TRBD1,CASSLPGQFTEAFF,TGCGCCAGCAGCCTCCCGGGACAGTTCACTGAAGCTTTCTTT
TRBJ2-7,NA,TRBV2,NA,CASSADSRPYEQYF,TGTGCCAGCAGTGCGGACTCGAGGCCCTACGAGCAGTACTTC
TRBJ2-7,NA,TRBV9,TRBD2,CASGGLAGPTYEQYF,TGTGCCAGCGGGGGACTAGCGGGACCAACCTACGAGCAGTACTTC
TRBJ1-1,once,TRBV19,NA,CASSISLNTEAFF,TGTGCCAGTAGTATATCTCTGAACACTGAAGCTTTCTTT
TRBJ2-1,many,TRBV2,TRBD1,CASRGWAGGPDPYNEQFF,TGTGCCAGCAGGGGGTGGGCAGGGGGCCCCGATCCCTACAATGAGCAGTTCTTC
TRBJ2-7,NA,TRBV9,TRBD2,CASSVEGGASGSLHF,TGTGCCAGCAGCGTAGAGGGGGGGGCTAGCGGGAGTCTACACTTC
TRBJ1-2,NA,TRBV7-8,NA,CASSLGEESYGYTF,TGTGCCAGCAGCTTGGGGGAGGAGAGCTATGGCTACACCTTC
TRBJ2-2,few,TRBV5-1,NA,CASSLTTGLSGELFF,TGCGCCAGCAGCCTAACAACAGGGTTGTCCGGGGAGCTGTTTTTT
TRBJ1-5,NA,TRBV21-1,NA,CASSLRGNSNQPQHF,TGTGCCAGCAGCCTGCGGGGAAATAGCAATCAGCCCCAGCATTTT
TRBJ2-2,once,TRBV15,NA,CATSSFSGELFF,TGTGCCACCAGCAGCTTTTCTGGGGAGCTGTTTTTT
TRBJ1-1,NA,TRBV13,NA,CASSPRRPPVTEAFF,TGTGCCAGCAGCCCACGGAGACCTCCTGTCACTGAAGCTTTCTTT
TRBJ2-3,NA,TRBV5-1,NA,CASSSGTIRTDTQYF,TGCGCCAGCAGTTCCGGGACAATTCGCACAGATACGCAGTATTTT
TRBJ2-1,NA,TRBV7-6,TRBD2,CASSLAGGSYYNEQFF,TGTGCCAGCAGCTTAGCGGGGGGGTCCTACTACAATGAGCAGTTCTTC
TRBJ2-7,NA,TRBV7-9,TRBD2,CASSFGLADSYEQYF,TGTGCCAGCAGCTTTGGACTAGCTGATTCCTACGAGCAGTACTTC
TRBJ2-5,NA,TRBV7-3,TRBD2,CASSLRGLAGGVEETQYF,TGTGCCAGCAGCTTAAGGGGACTAGCGGGGGGAGTAGAAGAGACCCAGTACTTC
TRBJ2-3,NA,TRBV7-9,TRBD2,CAPGRDSDTQYF,TGTGCCCCAGGGAGGGATTCAGATACGCAGTATTTT
TRBJ2-1,NA,TRBV4-1,TRBD2,CASSQPSGGHNEQFF,TGCGCCAGCAGCCAACCCAGCGGGGGACACAATGAGCAGTTCTTC
TRBJ1-3,NA,TRBV5-6,NA,CASSTWDIWTENTIYF,TGTGCCAGCAGCACATGGGACATTTGGACTGAAAACACCATATATTTT
TRBJ2-3,NA,TRBV15,NA,CATSRGEVSGTDTQYF,TGTGCCACCAGCAGAGGCGAGGTTAGCGGCACAGATACGCAGTATTTT
TRBJ2-1,NA,TRBV2,NA,CASCSTDRGNEQFF,TGTGCCAGCTGTTCGACTGACCGGGGCAATGAGCAGTTCTTC
TRBJ2-7,NA,TRBV27,NA,CASSFSVSSYEQYF,TGTGCCAGCAGTTTCAGCGTTAGCTCCTACGAGCAGTACTTC
TRBJ2-3,NA,TRBV5-1,NA,CASSLARGTDTQYF,TGCGCCAGCAGCTTGGCACGGGGCACAGATACGCAGTATTTT
TRBJ2-2,NA,TRBV7-3,NA,CASSLGQNTGELFF,TGTGCCAGCAGCCTGGGACAGAACACCGGGGAGCTGTTTTTT
TRBJ1-5,NA,TRBV7-9,NA,CASSNGVNQPQHF,TGTGCCAGCAGTAACGGGGTTAATCAGCCCCAGCATTTT
TRBJ1-2,few,TRBV11-1,NA,CASSLSNYGYTF,TGTGCCAGCAGCCTTTCTAACTATGGCTACACCTTC
TRBJ2-1,NA,TRBV7-2,TRBD2,CAIGTSGWNEQFF,TGTGCCATCGGGACTAGCGGGTGGAATGAGCAGTTCTTC
TRBJ1-2,NA,TRBV6-5,TRBD1,CASRLQGSGYGYTF,TGTGCCAGCAGATTACAGGGGAGCGGCTATGGCTACACCTTC
TRBJ2-7,NA,TRBV19,TRBD1,CASSPGTGPAYEQYF,TGTGCCAGTAGCCCCGGGACAGGGCCTGCCTACGAGCAGTACTTC
TRBJ1-6,NA,TRBV11-2,NA,CASSLPHKTEALHF,TGTGCCAGCAGCTTGCCGCATAAGACAGAGGCCCTCCACTTT
TRBJ1-2,NA,TRBV4-2,NA,CASSPAGEDYGYTF,TGTGCCAGCAGCCCCGCGGGAGAGGACTATGGCTACACCTTC
TRBJ1-5,NA,TRBV2,NA,CASSDQGQPQHF,TGTGCCAGCAGTGATCAGGGTCAGCCCCAGCATTTT
TRBJ1-6,NA,TRBV9,TRBD1,CASSVRTGGPGPLHF,TGTGCCAGCAGCGTGCGGACAGGGGGCCCAGGCCCCCTCCACTTT
TRBJ2-7,NA,TRBV6-5,NA,CASSSEGFEAYEQYF,TGTGCCAGCAGTTCGGAGGGGTTCGAGGCCTACGAGCAGTACTTC
TRBJ1-1,NA,TRBV7-2,TRBD1,CASSLGQLNTEAFF,TGTGCCAGCAGCCTGGGACAGTTGAACACTGAAGCTTTCTTT
TRBJ1-2,once,TRBV7-9,TRBD1,CASSLVPGTGLNYGYTF,TGTGCCAGCAGCTTAGTCCCCGGGACAGGGCTGAACTATGGCTACACCTTC
TRBJ2-1,NA,TRBV7-8,TRBD1,CASSTGQGRNEQFF,TGTGCCAGCAGTACAGGACAGGGGAGAAATGAGCAGTTCTTC
TRBJ1-5,NA,TRBV27,NA,CASSITRDSNQPQHF,TGTGCCAGCAGTATCACACGGGATAGCAATCAGCCCCAGCATTTT